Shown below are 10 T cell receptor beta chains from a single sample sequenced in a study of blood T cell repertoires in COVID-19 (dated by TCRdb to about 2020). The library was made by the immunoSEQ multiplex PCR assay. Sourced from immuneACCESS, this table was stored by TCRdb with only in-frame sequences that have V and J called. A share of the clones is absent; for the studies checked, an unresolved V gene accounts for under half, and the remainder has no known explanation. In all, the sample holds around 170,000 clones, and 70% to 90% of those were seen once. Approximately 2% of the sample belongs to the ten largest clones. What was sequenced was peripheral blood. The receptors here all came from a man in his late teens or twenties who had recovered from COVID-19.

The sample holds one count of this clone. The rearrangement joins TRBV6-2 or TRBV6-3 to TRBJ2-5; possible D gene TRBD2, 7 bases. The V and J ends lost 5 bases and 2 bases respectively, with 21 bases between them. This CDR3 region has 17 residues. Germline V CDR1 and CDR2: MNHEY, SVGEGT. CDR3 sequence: CASSPRGGEAGQETQYF. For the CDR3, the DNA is TGTGCCAGCAGTCCCCGAGGGGGGGAGGCCGGTCAAGAGACCCAGTACTTC.

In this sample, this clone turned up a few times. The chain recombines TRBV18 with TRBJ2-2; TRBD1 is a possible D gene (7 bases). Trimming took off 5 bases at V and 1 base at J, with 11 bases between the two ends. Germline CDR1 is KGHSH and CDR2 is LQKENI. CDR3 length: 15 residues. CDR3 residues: CASSAGQLNTGELFF. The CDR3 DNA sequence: TGTGCCAGCTCAGCGGGACAGTTGAACACCGGGGAGCTGTTTTTT.

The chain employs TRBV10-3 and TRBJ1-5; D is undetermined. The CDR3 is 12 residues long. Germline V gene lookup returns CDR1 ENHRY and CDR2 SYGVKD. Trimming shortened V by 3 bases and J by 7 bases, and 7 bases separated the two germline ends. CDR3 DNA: TGTGCCATCAGTGAAAAGGAGCAGCCCCAGCATTTT. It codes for CAISEKEQPQHF.

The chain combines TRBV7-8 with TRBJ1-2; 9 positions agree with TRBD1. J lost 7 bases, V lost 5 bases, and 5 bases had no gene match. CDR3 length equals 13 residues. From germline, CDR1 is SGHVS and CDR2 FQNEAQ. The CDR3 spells CASSEGQGSGYTF. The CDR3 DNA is TGTGCCAGCAGCGAGGGACAGGGATCTGGCTACACCTTC.

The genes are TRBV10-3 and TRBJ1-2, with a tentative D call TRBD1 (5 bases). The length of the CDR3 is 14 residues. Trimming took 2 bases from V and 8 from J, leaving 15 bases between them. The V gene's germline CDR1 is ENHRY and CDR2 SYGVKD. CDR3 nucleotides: TGTGCCATCAGTGAGCGGGGGATTTTGGGAGGCTACACCTTC. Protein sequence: CAISERGILGGYTF.

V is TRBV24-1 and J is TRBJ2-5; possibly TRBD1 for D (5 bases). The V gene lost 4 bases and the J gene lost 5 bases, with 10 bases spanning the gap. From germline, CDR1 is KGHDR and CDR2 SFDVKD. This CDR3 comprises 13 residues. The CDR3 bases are TGTGCCACCAGTGACTCAGGGTTCGAGACCCAGTACTTC. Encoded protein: CATSDSGFETQYF.

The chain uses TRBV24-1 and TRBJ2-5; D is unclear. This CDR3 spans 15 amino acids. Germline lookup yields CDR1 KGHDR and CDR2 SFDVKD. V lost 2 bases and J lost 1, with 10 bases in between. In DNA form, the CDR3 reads TGTGCCACCAGTGATTCACGACACCCCCAAGAGACCCAGTACTTC. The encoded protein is CATSDSRHPQETQYF.

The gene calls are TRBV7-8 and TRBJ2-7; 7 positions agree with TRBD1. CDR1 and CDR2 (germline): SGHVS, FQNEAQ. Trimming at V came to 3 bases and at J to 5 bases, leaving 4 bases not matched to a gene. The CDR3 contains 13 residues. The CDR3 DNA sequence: TGTGCCAGCAGCTTGACAGGGTCCCACGAGCAGTACTTC. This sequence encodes CASSLTGSHEQYF.

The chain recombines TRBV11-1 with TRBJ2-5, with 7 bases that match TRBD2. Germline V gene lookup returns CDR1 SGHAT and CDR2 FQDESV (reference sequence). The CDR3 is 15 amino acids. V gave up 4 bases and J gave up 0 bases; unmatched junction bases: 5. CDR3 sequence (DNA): TGTGCCAGCAGCTCCCCTAGCGGTTACCAAGAGACCCAGTACTTC. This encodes CASSSPSGYQETQYF.

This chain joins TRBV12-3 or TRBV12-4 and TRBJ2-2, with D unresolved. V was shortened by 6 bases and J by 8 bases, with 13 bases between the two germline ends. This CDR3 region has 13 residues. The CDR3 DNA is TGTGCCAGCAGACCCGGTTCGGTTGGGGAGCTGTTTTTT. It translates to CASRPGSVGELFF.